Given below is one TCR beta chain in context. Its target is unknown. Germline V gene lookup returns CDR1 WSHSY and CDR2 SAAADI. The V gene end was trimmed by 2 bases and the J gene end by 4 bases; junction bases not matched to a gene: 4. The CDR3 has 15 amino acids. The data were produced by immunoSEQ multiplex PCR, yet TCRdb's version contains in-frame clones alone and is incomplete. The sample has about 3,200 clones, about 26% seen once. The data were taken from a study of T cells in localized non-small cell lung cancer. Study observations and caveats: Within adjacent lung there appeared a median 57 of the top 100 tumor clones. Uninvolved adjacent lung showed the highest T cell clonality, exceeding tumor. A denser population of T cells in blood accompanied longer overall survival. It remains possible that heterogeneity exists, since only one tumor region was sequenced.

The gene calls are TRBV10-2 and TRBJ2-3, with TRBD2 matching 9 bases. This specimen consisted of normal lung tissue next to the tumor, obtained before any cancer treatment. The sequence was collected from a woman between 40 and 69 years old with stage I lung adenocarcinoma. DNA for the CDR3: TGCGCCAGCAGTGAGGGGCAGCGGGAGGCAGATACGCAGTATTTT. Its translation: CASSEGQREADTQYF.